The 7 T cell receptor beta chains below come from one sample, sequenced in a study of T cells in Graves' hyperthyroidism and ophthalmopathy. Authors of the study amplified TCR beta CDR3 regions from RNA transcripts. The primer set for the first-round RT-PCR of the TCR CDR3 was HTBI. From the multiplex PCR reads, TCRdb called clonotypes with MiXCR, one entry per CDR3 protein. The sample yields more than 550,000 distinct CDR3 sequences, roughly 17% seen once. Sequenced sample: blood. These TCRs come from a man aged 45-65 years with Graves' hyperthyroidism.

In this sample, this clonotype turned up a few times. The V and J genes are TRBV6-4 and TRBJ2-6; no clear D gene. Trimming took off 7 bases at V and 2 bases at J, with 3 bases between the two ends. The CDR3 spans 12 residues. Per the germline V gene, CDR1 is MRHNA and CDR2 is SNTAGT. The CDR3 DNA reads as TGTGCCAGCAACACTGGGGCCAACGTCCTGACTTTC. Its translation is CASNTGANVLTF.

This clonotype was counted only a few times. This sequence joins TRBV12-5 and TRBJ2-1; 9 bases fit TRBD1. Germline V gene sequence: CDR1 LGHNT, CDR2 FRNRAP. With 6 bases clipped from V and 9 bases from J, the junction kept 9 bases outside the gene matches. The CDR3 has 14 amino acids. The CDR3 coding sequence is TGTGCTAGTGGGCGTGACTGGACAGGGGTTGAGCAGTTCTTC. Translated: CASGRDWTGVEQFF.

In its sample, this clonotype was seen many times. A much bigger clone sits one base away, suggesting this may be a read error. The chain carries TRBV12-3 or TRBV12-4 and TRBJ1-6; weak D call: TRBD1 (6 bases). The CDR3 covers 16 residues. In nucleotides, the CDR3 is TGTGCCAGCAGTTTCACAGGGAGCTCCTATAATTCACCCCCCCACTTT. Translated, it gives CASSFTGSSYNSPPHF.

Worth noting for this clonotype: This sequence may be a read error, since a much larger clone differs from it by one base. The chain joins TRBV7-9 to TRBJ2-7, with D uncertain. The germline V gene encodes CDR1 SEHNR and CDR2 FQNEAQ (reference sequence). The CDR3 contains 10 residues. The V end lost 6 bases, the J end lost 2 bases, and 2 bases lay between the germline ends. CDR3: CASRPYEQYF. CDR3 coding DNA: TGTGCCAGCAGACCCTACGAGCAGTACTTC.

The J gene is TRBJ1-4, the V gene TRBV7-9, with D perhaps TRBD1 (5 bases). The V and J ends lost 6 bases and 5 bases respectively, with 13 bases between them. Germline V gene lookup returns CDR1 SEHNR and CDR2 FQNEAQ (reference sequence). CDR3 length equals 14 residues. For the CDR3, the DNA is TGTGCCAGCAGGTCTTCGGGGCAAAATGAAAAACTGTTTTTT. This translates into CASRSSGQNEKLFF.

This chain connects TRBV3-1 to TRBJ1-2, with D unclear. V was shortened by 1 base and J by 7 bases, with 4 bases between the two germline ends. CDR3 length equals 11 residues. Germline loops: CDR1 LGHDT, CDR2 YNNKEL (reference sequence). DNA of the CDR3: TGTGCCAGCAGCCAAGGGGTTGGCTACACCTTC. This sequence encodes CASSQGVGYTF.

This clonotype turned up a few times. The V call is TRBV7-9, the J call TRBJ1-3, with TRBD1 as a possible D gene (5 bases). V lost 5 bases, J lost 0 bases, and 14 bases lay in between. Germline V gene data show CDR1 as SEHNR and CDR2 as FQNEAQ (reference sequence). There are 16 residues in the CDR3. DNA for the CDR3: TGTGCCAGCAGCGAGCAAGGGGAGTTCTCTGGAAACACCATATATTTT. This gives the protein CASSEQGEFSGNTIYF.